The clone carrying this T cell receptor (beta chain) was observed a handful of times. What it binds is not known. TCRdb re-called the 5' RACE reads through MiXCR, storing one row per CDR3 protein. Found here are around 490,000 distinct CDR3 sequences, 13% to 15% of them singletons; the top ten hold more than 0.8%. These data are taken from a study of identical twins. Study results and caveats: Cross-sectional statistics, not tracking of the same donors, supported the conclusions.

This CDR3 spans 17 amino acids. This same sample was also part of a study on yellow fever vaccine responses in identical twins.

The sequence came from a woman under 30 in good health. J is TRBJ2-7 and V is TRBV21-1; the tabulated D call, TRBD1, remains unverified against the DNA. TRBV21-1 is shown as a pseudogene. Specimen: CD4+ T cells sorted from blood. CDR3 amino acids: CASSKKTGTLGPYEQYF. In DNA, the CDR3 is TGTGCCAGCAGCAAAAAGACGGGAACTTTGGGACCGTACGAGCAGTACTTC.